Presented here are 17 T cell receptor beta chains from one specimen sequenced in a study of CD8 T cells in ankylosing spondylitis. TCRdb independently ran MiXCR on the 5' RACE reads; one entry per CDR3 protein. The data show just over 150,000 distinct CDR3 sequences, with about 18% seen just once and approximately 7.8% held by the top ten. Material: blood, either unsorted or a sorted T cell fraction (not recorded which). The receptors derive from a male donor with ankylosing spondylitis or in good health (not recorded which).

This clonotype was detected many times. V is TRBV24-1 and J is TRBJ1-5; D possibly corresponds to TRBD1 (5 bases). CDR1 is KGHDR, CDR2 SFDVKD, per germline. The V and J ends lost 0 bases and 7 bases respectively, with 12 bases between them. The CDR3 is 15 residues long. The CDR3 region has the DNA TGTGCCACCAGTGATTTGCACAAGACAGCCCAGCCCCAGCATTTT. This gives the protein CATSDLHKTAQPQHF.

At least ten counts were recorded for this clonotype. This sequence joins TRBV5-1 and TRBJ1-2, with 7 nucleotides matching TRBD1. The V gene end was trimmed by 5 bases and the J gene end by 4 bases; junction bases not matched to a gene: 8. This CDR3 comprises 14 residues. CDR1 is SGHRS and CDR2 is YFSETQ in the germline V gene. This CDR3 reads CASSDSSGGYGYTF. The CDR3 DNA is TGCGCCAGCAGTGACTCGTCAGGGGGCTATGGCTACACCTTC.

This clonotype has at least ten counts. The CDR3 reads CASSLPPRPINYGYTF. The CDR3 DNA reads as TGTGCCAGCAGCCTCCCTCCGCGGCCCATTAACTATGGCTACACCTTC. The J gene is TRBJ1-2, the V gene TRBV3-1; D not resolved. The germline V gene encodes CDR1 LGHDT and CDR2 YNNKEL (reference sequence). The CDR3 has 16 amino acids. V was cut by 4 bases and J by 1 base, with 16 bases left in between.

The chain joins TRBV27 to TRBJ2-2, with D maybe TRBD1 (5 bases). The CDR3 is 17 residues long. V was trimmed by 8 bases and J by 3 bases, leaving 22 bases between them. CDR1 MNHEY and CDR2 SMNVEV come from the germline V gene (reference sequence). For the CDR3, the DNA is TGTGCCAGCGCCCTCCTGGGAAAGGGGAAGTACACCGGGGAGCTGTTTTTT. Translation gives CASALLGKGKYTGELFF.

Points on this clonotype: The CDR3 does not end in the conserved phenylalanine or tryptophan, so this is likely a read error. The chain joins TRBV14 to TRBJ2-5, with D unresolved. Germline values: CDR1 SGHDN, CDR2 FVKESK. V was cut by 3 bases and J by 2 bases, with 10 bases left in between. CDR3 length: 14 amino acids. The CDR3 here is CASSQVLGQETQYL. CDR3 sequence (DNA): TGTGCCAGCAGCCAGGTCTTAGGGCAAGAGACCCAGTACCTC.

This clonotype was seen ten or more times. The chain is built from TRBV20-1 and TRBJ1-1, with no clear D. Germline lookup yields CDR1 DFQATT and CDR2 SNEGSKA (reference sequence). CDR3 size: 12 residues. V was cut by 6 bases and J by 3 bases, with 11 bases left in between. The CDR3 protein is CSAVSGDTEAFF. The CDR3 DNA follows: TGCAGTGCCGTGTCCGGGGACACTGAAGCTTTCTTT.

This clonotype was counted at least ten times. The V call is TRBV10-3, the J call TRBJ2-1; 7 bases line up with TRBD2. Germline assignment: CDR1 ENHRY and CDR2 SYGVKD. CDR3 size: 13 residues. Unmatched junction bases numbered 4, after V lost 4 bases and J lost 7 bases. The CDR3 spells CAISVQAGNEQFF. The CDR3 coding sequence is TGTGCCATCAGTGTGCAAGCGGGGAATGAGCAGTTCTTC.

This clonotype came up many times. CDR3 nucleotides: TGTGCCAGCAGTGTCCGGGACAGAGCACCCTACGAGCAGTACTTC. Protein sequence: CASSVRDRAPYEQYF. J is TRBJ2-7 and V is TRBV27; 7 nucleotides match TRBD1. CDR1 is MNHEY, CDR2 SMNVEV, per germline (reference sequence). This CDR3 comprises 15 residues. V trimming: 5 bases; J trimming: 2 bases; junction bases outside the gene matches: 9.

The chain is built from TRBV20-1 and TRBJ2-1; 10 bases agree with TRBD2. Germline-derived CDR1 and CDR2 are DFQATT and SNEGSKA (reference sequence). Trimming cost V 7 bases and J 10 bases; bases outside gene matches: 7. The CDR3 covers 12 residues. In nucleotides, the CDR3 is TGCAGTGGAACTAGCGGGATTGTGGAGCAGTTCTTC. Its translation: CSGTSGIVEQFF.

Comments on this clonotype: It may be a read error: a sequence one base away is much more abundant. J is TRBJ2-3 and V is TRBV27; D may be TRBD1 (6 bases). Germline CDR1 and CDR2: MNHEY and SMNVEV (reference sequence). This CDR3 spans 12 amino acids. The CDR3: CASKWDTDTRYF. As DNA, the CDR3 is TGTGCCAGCAAGTGGGACACAGATACGCGGTATTTT.

V gene TRBV20-1 combines with J gene TRBJ2-1; D is unclear. The CDR3 spans 14 residues. The V gene lost 3 bases and the J gene lost 1 base, with 10 bases spanning the gap. The germline V gene has CDR1 DFQATT and CDR2 SNEGSKA (reference sequence). CDR3 bases: TGCAGTGCTAGTGGGCGGCCGTCCTACAATGAGCAGTTCTTC. Amino acid sequence: CSASGRPSYNEQFF.

The rearrangement links TRBV12-3 or TRBV12-4 to TRBJ1-4, with TRBD1 matching over 7 bases. The J segment lost 4 bases and the V segment lost 6 bases, leaving 11 bases of the junction unmatched. The CDR3 spans 16 residues. The CDR3 region is CASRMTGMGDNEKLFF. CDR3 DNA sequence: TGTGCCAGCAGAATGACAGGGATGGGAGATAATGAAAAACTGTTTTTT.

As for this clonotype: Germline is not matched at one junction end, which may reflect a read error. The chain has TRBV6-1 and TRBJ1-1, with TRBD1 as a possible D gene (6 bases). The CDR3 has 14 residues. Germline V gene lookup returns CDR1 MNHNS and CDR2 SASEGT. The CDR3 nucleotides read TGTGCCAGCTGTGAAAGGGGGGTGTTGACTGAAGCTTTCTTT. Translation gives CASCERGVLTEAFF.

This clonotype was seen more than once but under ten times. The chain links TRBV3-1 to TRBJ2-1; 7 positions agree with TRBD2. J lost 5 bases, V lost 3 bases, and 7 bases had no gene match. This CDR3 comprises 15 residues. Germline V CDR1 and CDR2: LGHDT, YNNKEL (reference sequence). In DNA form, the CDR3 reads TGTGCCAGCAGCCACTCCGGGACTACCCACAATGAGCAGTTCTTC. Translated, it gives CASSHSGTTHNEQFF.

This clonotype came up a few times. This chain links TRBV3-1 with TRBJ1-2; 10 bases map to TRBD1. There are 13 residues in the CDR3. After removal of 6 bases from V and 4 bases from J, the junction contained 2 bases not matched to a gene. Germline lookup yields CDR1 LGHDT and CDR2 YNNKEL (reference sequence). The CDR3 DNA reads TGTGCCAGCAGTCGGGACAGGGGCTATGGCTACACCTTC. Translating gives CASSRDRGYGYTF.

This clonotype was recorded many times. The rearrangement uses TRBV3-1 and TRBJ2-2; either TRBD1 or TRBD2 may fit D (5 bases each). V was shortened by 0 bases and J by 6 bases, with 8 bases between the two germline ends. Germline lookup yields CDR1 LGHDT and CDR2 YNNKEL (reference sequence). The CDR3 has 14 amino acids. CDR3 residues: CASSQDLGAGELFF. The CDR3 DNA reads as TGTGCCAGCAGCCAAGATTTGGGGGCCGGGGAGCTGTTTTTT.

The gene calls are TRBV5-4 and TRBJ2-1, with 11 bases aligning to TRBD2. There are 17 residues in the CDR3. The germline gives CDR1 SGHNT, CDR2 YYREEE (reference sequence). The trim removed 4 bases at V and 3 bases at J, leaving 9 bases unmatched. The CDR3 DNA is TGTGCCAGCAGCCCCCCCATTGGACTAGCGGGCTACAATGAGCAGTTCTTC. It translates to CASSPPIGLAGYNEQFF.